This TCR beta chain was found in a study of CD8+CD57+ T cells in acquired aplastic anemia. This clonotype appeared many times. Its antigen is as yet unknown. There are 14 residues in the CDR3. The ends were cut back, 5 bases at V and 1 base at J, with 12 bases in the middle. Germline CDR1 reads SGDLS; CDR2 reads YYNGEE. Whole-study results and caveats: Levels of CD8+ Simpson's diversity were not significantly distinct in patients versus controls.

It was genomic DNA that served as the template for profiling TCR beta VDJ and CDR3. MiXCR, run by TCRdb on the reads, gives a single entry per CDR3 protein. This table holds a few hundred thousand distinct CDR3 sequences, approximately 35% found once. This receptor was obtained from a human donor in good health, serving as a control. The J gene is TRBJ1-1, the V gene TRBV9; D possibly corresponds to TRBD1 (6 bases). Sequenced input: sorted CD4+, CD8+, or CD8+CD57+ T cells (not recorded which) from PBMCs. CDR3 sequence (DNA): TGTGCCAGCAGTGGAGGGGGTCGGAACACTGAAGCTTTCTTT. Its protein is CASSGGGRNTEAFF.